Below, 9 T cell receptor beta chains from the same sample are listed, as sequenced in a study of identical twins. MiXCR, run by TCRdb on the 5' RACE reads, gives a single entry per CDR3 protein. Seen here are hundreds of thousands of distinct CDR3 sequences, around 5.7% observed once, and the top ten hold about 2%. Sequencing used naive T cells sorted from blood. Receptor source: a man in his late teens or twenties in good health.

This clonotype occurred a few times. The V and J genes are TRBV14 and TRBJ2-1, with a possible D match to TRBD1 (6 bases). The CDR3 runs 15 residues. Trimming stripped 6 bases from V and 6 bases from J, with 18 bases between. Per germline, CDR1 SGHDN and CDR2 FVKESK. CDR3 nucleotide sequence: TGTGCCAGCAGTTTCTCCAGGGGAACGGGCAATGAGCAGTTCTTC. It yields the protein CASSFSRGTGNEQFF.

The V gene is TRBV5-1, the J gene TRBJ2-7; 7 bases are shared with TRBD2. The junction had 8 bases not matched to a gene; V was cut back by 3 bases and J by 5 bases. Per germline, CDR1 SGHRS and CDR2 YFSETQ. This CDR3 region has 14 residues. CDR3 loop: CASSYGLEGNEQYV. The DNA of the CDR3 is TGCGCCAGCAGCTATGGACTAGAAGGTAACGAGCAGTACGTC.

This clonotype came up many times. This CDR3 reads CASSLSGGANTEAFF. DNA of the CDR3: TGTGCCAGCAGTTTATCGGGGGGGGCGAACACTGAAGCTTTCTTT. The V gene is TRBV28, the J gene TRBJ1-1, with a weak D call TRBD1 (6 bases). The germline gives CDR1 MDHEN, CDR2 SYDVKM. This CDR3 comprises 15 residues. V was shortened by 1 base and J by 1 base, with 10 bases between the two germline ends.

V gene TRBV9 combines with J gene TRBJ2-5, with 8 positions matching TRBD1. This CDR3 spans 17 amino acids. V gave up 0 bases and J gave up 5 bases; unmatched junction bases: 12. Germline loops: CDR1 SGDLS, CDR2 YYNGEE. In DNA form, the CDR3 reads TGTGCCAGCAGCGTAGACTCCTCAGGGGGCCCCCGGGAGACCCAGTACTTC. The encoded protein is CASSVDSSGGPRETQYF.

V is TRBV20-1 and J is TRBJ2-2; TRBD2 aligns across 8 bases. Germline V gene sequence: CDR1 DFQATT, CDR2 SNEGSKA (reference sequence). Trimming removed 2 bases from V and 2 bases from J; junction bases left unmatched: 7. The CDR3 loop spans 16 amino acids. This chain's CDR3 is CSARRLTSGNTGELFF. The CDR3 DNA is TGCAGTGCTAGACGTTTAACTAGCGGCAACACCGGGGAGCTGTTTTTT.

This clonotype was recorded many times. The rearrangement links TRBV12-3 or TRBV12-4 to TRBJ1-4, with TRBD1 identical over 9 bases. V shed 7 bases and J 5 bases; nucleotides not matched to a gene: 5. The CDR3 totals 14 residues. CDR3 sequence (DNA): TGTGCCAGCAATACCGGGACAGGGAATGAAAAACTGTTTTTT. Residues: CASNTGTGNEKLFF.

The V call is TRBV7-2, the J call TRBJ2-7, with 10 bases lining up with TRBD2. V trimming: 5 bases; J trimming: 4 bases; junction bases outside the gene matches: 8. Germline V gives CDR1 SGHTA, CDR2 FQGNSA. There are 15 residues in the CDR3. CDR3 coding DNA: TGTGCCAGCAGCACCGTAGCGGGGGGAGGTTACGAGCAGTACTTC. This gives the protein CASSTVAGGGYEQYF.

This clonotype appeared many times. This rearrangement joins TRBV13 to TRBJ2-1; 8 positions match TRBD2. With 3 bases clipped from V and 2 bases from J, the junction kept 12 bases outside the gene matches. Germline lookup yields CDR1 PRHDT and CDR2 FYEKMQ (reference sequence). The CDR3 contains 18 residues. The CDR3 region is CASSLAGAGGPTYNEQFF. CDR3 sequence (DNA): TGTGCCAGCAGCTTGGCGGGGGCGGGAGGACCTACCTACAATGAGCAGTTCTTC.

The chain employs TRBV19 and TRBJ2-7, with D unresolved. Between the trimmed V and J ends, which lost 1 base and 0 bases, there was a span of 7 bases. CDR1 and CDR2 (germline): LNHDA, SQIVND (reference sequence). The CDR3 length is 14 residues. The CDR3 here is CASSIAYSSYEQYF. CDR3 bases: TGTGCCAGTAGTATAGCTTACAGCTCCTACGAGCAGTACTTC.